Each of the 31 T cell receptor beta chains below was sequenced from the same sample in a study of cytomegalovirus exposure and HLA in healthy donors. Use of 60 Vbeta and 13 Jbeta primers characterized the PCR. Repertoires were generated with immunoSEQ multiplex PCR, while TCRdb's copy carries only in-frame clones and drops some. The data contain about 120,000 clones, approximately 75% of them singletons. Sequencing was performed on PBMCs. The source of these receptors is a man aged 40-55 years in good health and CMV-seronegative.

As regards this clone: The junction does not match germline at one end; this may be a read error. The chain uses TRBV28 and TRBJ2-3; weak D call: TRBD1 (6 bases). The CDR3 is 14 residues long. Germline CDR1 and CDR2: MDHEN and SYDVKM. As DNA, the CDR3 is TGTGCCAGCACCCACCTCCCTGGCAGGGGAGAATTGAATTTT. This encodes CASTHLPGRGELNF.

The table lists this clone with a count of one. V usage is TRBV5-1 and J usage is TRBJ1-4; 7 bases agree with TRBD1. The length of the CDR3 is 16 residues. Germline V gene lookup returns CDR1 SGHRS and CDR2 YFSETQ. The V segment lost 4 bases and the J segment 6 bases; nucleotides outside the gene matches: 12. CDR3 DNA: TGCGCCAGCAGCGGAGGGGACAGCGGACAGGATGAAAAACTGTTTTTT. Translation gives CASSGGDSGQDEKLFF.

This chain joins TRBV10-2 and TRBJ2-4; 7 bases line up with TRBD1. The CDR3 sequence is 16 residues long. Trimming removed 3 bases from V and 0 bases from J; junction bases left unmatched: 5. The germline CDR1 and CDR2 sequences are WSHSY and SAAADI. CDR3 loop: CASSERQGIAKNIQYF. For the CDR3, the DNA is TGCGCCAGCAGTGAACGACAGGGAATAGCCAAAAACATTCAGTACTTC.

The J gene is TRBJ2-2, the V gene TRBV30; 8 positions agree with TRBD2. The CDR3 spans 14 residues. CDR1 and CDR2 from the germline V gene are GTSNPN and SVGIG (reference sequence). With 4 bases clipped from V and 1 base from J, the junction kept 2 bases outside the gene matches. CDR3 sequence reads: CAWKLAVNTGELFF. As DNA, the CDR3 is TGTGCCTGGAAACTAGCGGTGAACACCGGGGAGCTGTTTTTT.

This rearrangement joins TRBV29-1 to TRBJ2-7; D unclear. The V gene lost 4 bases and the J gene lost 0 bases, with 7 bases spanning the gap. CDR1 SQVTM and CDR2 ANQGSEA come from the germline V gene. The CDR3 has 12 amino acids. CDR3 in amino acids: CSVVANSYEQYF. The CDR3 DNA reads TGCAGCGTTGTGGCAAACTCCTACGAGCAGTACTTC.

The chain joins TRBV27 to TRBJ2-5; a weak D match, TRBD1 (6 bases). This CDR3 has 16 amino acids. Trimming cost V 6 bases and J 2 bases, with 19 bases left between them. Germline V gene data show CDR1 as MNHEY and CDR2 as SMNVEV (reference sequence). In DNA form, the CDR3 reads TGTGCCAGCAGCACCACCCCGAGGGGGAGACAAGAGACCCAGTACTTC. It codes for CASSTTPRGRQETQYF.

This chain uses TRBV5-1 with TRBJ2-1, with 15 bases that match TRBD2. CDR1 and CDR2 from the germline V gene are SGHRS and YFSETQ. Trimming at V came to 0 bases and at J to 8 bases, leaving 3 bases not matched to a gene. The CDR3 loop spans 16 amino acids. CDR3 DNA: TGCGCCAGCAGCTTGGTGGGACTAGCGGGAGGTTATGAGCAGTTCTTC. Translation gives CASSLVGLAGGYEQFF.

The CDR3 spells CASSPVGGAAKNIQYF. The CDR3 region has the DNA TGTGCCAGCTCACCAGTTGGGGGCGCGGCCAAAAACATTCAGTACTTC. The chain combines TRBV18 with TRBJ2-4; a weak D match, TRBD1 (6 bases). CDR3 length: 16 amino acids. V gave up 2 bases and J gave up 1 base, with 12 bases separating them. The germline CDR1 and CDR2 sequences are KGHSH and LQKENI.

The rearrangement uses TRBV29-1 and TRBJ2-7, with TRBD1 matching 8 bases. This CDR3 region has 13 residues. Trimming cost V 5 bases and J 6 bases; bases outside gene matches: 9. Germline V CDR1 and CDR2: SQVTM, ANQGSEA. The CDR3: CSVLGTGGSEQYF. The DNA of the CDR3 is TGCAGCGTTCTCGGGACAGGAGGGAGCGAGCAGTACTTC.

This clone has just one count. The chain links TRBV11-2 to TRBJ2-7; TRBD1 matches 10 bases. Losses at the gene ends were 6 bases for V and 9 bases for J; bases not matched to a gene: 11. CDR1 is SGHAT, CDR2 FQNNGV, per germline. The CDR3 runs 14 residues. CDR3 amino acids: CASRRQGAALGQYF. CDR3 nucleotides: TGTGCCAGCAGGAGACAGGGGGCCGCCTTGGGGCAGTACTTC.

The chain couples TRBV19 to TRBJ2-1, with D tentatively TRBD1 (5 bases). Germline values: CDR1 LNHDA, CDR2 SQIVND (reference sequence). There are 12 residues in the CDR3. V lost 5 bases, J lost 8 bases, and 10 bases lay in between. This chain's CDR3 is CASSSQGYEQFF. The CDR3 bases are TGTGCCAGTAGTTCTCAGGGTTATGAGCAGTTCTTC.

The genes are TRBV25-1 and TRBJ1-2; D not certain. This CDR3 contains 13 residues. The germline CDR1 and CDR2 sequences are MGHDK and SYGVNS. V was pared by 7 bases and J by 7 bases, with 16 bases between. In DNA form, the CDR3 reads TGTGCCAGCACCGCCACCGGAGGGCTTGGCTACACCTTC. Amino acids: CASTATGGLGYTF.

The chain combines TRBV27 with TRBJ1-5; TRBD1 is a possible D gene (5 bases). The germline V gene has CDR1 MNHEY and CDR2 SMNVEV (reference sequence). CDR3 size: 16 residues. V was cut by 3 bases and J by 4 bases, with 16 bases left in between. The CDR3 is CASSLGSGGGNQPQHF. The CDR3 bases are TGTGCCAGCAGTTTGGGATCCGGGGGAGGGAATCAGCCCCAGCATTTT.

The chain combines TRBV4-1 with TRBJ1-2; a weak D match, TRBD1 (5 bases). The CDR3 is 14 residues long. Germline V lookup: CDR1 MGHRA, CDR2 YSYEKL. Trimming stripped 3 bases from V and 6 bases from J, with 14 bases between. For the CDR3, the DNA is TGCGCCAGCAGCCATCTTGGCCAGGGTAATGGCTACACCTTC. Translation gives CASSHLGQGNGYTF.

The gene calls are TRBV19 and TRBJ2-2; D is ambiguous. Germline lookup yields CDR1 LNHDA and CDR2 SQIVND (reference sequence). V lost 2 bases to trimming and J lost 2 bases, with 3 bases between them. The CDR3 sequence is 13 residues long. The CDR3 DNA reads TGTGCCAGTAGTATAATAAACACCGGGGAGCTGTTTTTT. Its protein is CASSIINTGELFF.

This clone was seen a few times. The gene calls are TRBV28 and TRBJ2-1; D gene uncertain. V was trimmed by 10 bases and J by 0 bases, leaving 10 bases between them. Germline assignment: CDR1 MDHEN and CDR2 SYDVKM. The CDR3 length is 13 residues. CDR3 DNA sequence: TGTGCCATCGGAGACGGCTCCTACAATGAGCAGTTCTTC. The encoded protein is CAIGDGSYNEQFF.

This chain connects TRBV7-2 to TRBJ2-5; TRBD2 agrees at 11 bases. This CDR3 spans 16 amino acids. The trim removed 5 bases at V and 3 bases at J, leaving 8 bases unmatched. Germline-derived CDR1 and CDR2 are SGHTA and FQGNSA. The CDR3 loop reads CASSERLAGREETQYF. As DNA, the CDR3 is TGTGCCAGCAGCGAACGACTAGCGGGGCGGGAAGAGACCCAGTACTTC.

CDR3 DNA sequence: TGTGCCAGCAGCGAACAGACAGGCATGAACACTGAAGCTTTCTTT. This sequence encodes CASSEQTGMNTEAFF. J is TRBJ1-1 and V is TRBV6-1; D perhaps matches TRBD1 (6 bases). V lost 6 bases, J lost 0 bases, and 14 bases lay in between. Germline loops: CDR1 MNHNS, CDR2 SASEGT. The CDR3 totals 15 residues.

This clone showed up just once. The gene calls are TRBV6-1 and TRBJ1-1, with 10 positions matching TRBD1. The CDR3 is 15 residues long. V lost 7 bases to trimming and J lost 4 bases; unmatched junction nucleotides: 9. Germline V gives CDR1 MNHNS, CDR2 SASEGT. CDR3 in amino acids: CASTVSTGGGTEAFF. CDR3 nucleotide sequence: TGTGCCAGCACTGTTTCGACAGGGGGCGGCACTGAAGCTTTCTTT.

The chain couples TRBV28 to TRBJ2-3; D uncertain. Deletions cut 7 bases from V and 3 bases from J, with 17 bases between. The CDR3 extends over 15 amino acids. Looked up from germline, CDR1 is MDHEN and CDR2 is SYDVKM. The CDR3 region is CASTYTQRPTDTQYF. DNA for the CDR3: TGTGCCAGCACCTATACCCAGCGACCGACAGATACGCAGTATTTT.

This sequence joins TRBV11-2 and TRBJ2-7; D may be TRBD1 (5 bases). CDR1 is SGHAT and CDR2 is FQNNGV in the germline V gene. Trimming left V 4 bases short and J 9 bases short, with 16 bases between. The CDR3 spans 13 residues. As DNA, the CDR3 is TGTGCCAGCAGCTCGGACATTCGGACGGCGCAGTACTTC. Residues: CASSSDIRTAQYF.

With respect to this clone: One end of the junction is discordant with germline, which a read error may explain. The chain couples TRBV7-2 to TRBJ2-6, with TRBD2 identical over 12 bases. This CDR3 spans 18 amino acids. Germline V lookup: CDR1 SGHTA, CDR2 FQGNSA. CDR3 amino acids: CASSLGPSGGVGANGLTF. Written as DNA, the CDR3 is TGTGCCAGCAGCTTAGGGCCTAGCGGGGGGGTTGGGGCCAACGGCCTGACTTTC. Full variable domain (rest looked up from reference TRBV7-2 and TRBJ2-6): GAGVSQSPSNKVTEKGKDVELRCDPISGHTALYWYRQSLGQGLEFLIYFQGNSAPDKSGLPSDRFSAERTGGSVSTLTIQRTQQEDSAVYLCASSLGPSGGVGANGLTFGAGSRLTVL.

This clone was observed a handful of times. The chain links TRBV7-9 to TRBJ2-5; 9 bases are shared with TRBD1. Germline V lookup: CDR1 SEHNR, CDR2 FQNEAQ (reference sequence). The V and J ends lost 1 base and 7 bases, in that order; junction bases with no gene match: 7. The CDR3 is 15 residues long. The CDR3 nucleotides read TGTGCCAGCAGCTTAGTACTGGGGACAGGGCTGACCCAGTACTTC. It translates to CASSLVLGTGLTQYF.

The CDR3 region is CASSSLGQGEEKLFF. The CDR3 nucleotides read TGTGCCAGCAGTTCCCTCGGACAGGGTGAGGAAAAACTGTTTTTT. V usage is TRBV6-5 and J usage is TRBJ1-4; 8 bases agree with TRBD1. J was trimmed by 8 bases and V by 4 bases; bases with no gene match: 9. The CDR3 runs 15 residues. CDR1 and CDR2 from the germline V gene are MNHEY and SVGAGI.

J is TRBJ1-2 and V is TRBV11-1; D perhaps matches TRBD1 (5 bases). Germline V gene lookup returns CDR1 SGHAT and CDR2 FQDESV (reference sequence). The CDR3 consists of 16 residues. With 4 bases removed from V and 3 bases from J, the gap between germline ends came to 18 bases. CDR3 DNA: TGTGCCAGCAGCTCCCAAGCGGGGCTGTTGGACTATGGCTACACCTTC. Translating gives CASSSQAGLLDYGYTF.

The rearrangement links TRBV25-1 to TRBJ1-6; possibly TRBD1 for D (5 bases). The CDR3 is made up of 14 amino acids. The germline V gene encodes CDR1 MGHDK and CDR2 SYGVNS. Trimming cost V 8 bases and J 10 bases, with 18 bases left between them. CDR3: CASGDSRGWSPLHF. The CDR3 bases are TGTGCCAGCGGGGACTCTAGAGGTTGGTCACCCCTCCACTTT.

The genes are TRBV18 and TRBJ1-2; 8 nucleotides match TRBD1. Germline assignment: CDR1 KGHSH and CDR2 LQKENI. V shed 3 bases and J 4 bases; nucleotides not matched to a gene: 10. CDR3 length equals 16 residues. CDR3 nucleotide sequence: TGTGCCAGCTCACCTCCTGGCCACGACAGGGGCTATGGCTACACCTTC. Encoded protein: CASSPPGHDRGYGYTF. The variable domain in full, completed from reference TRBV18 and TRBJ1-2, reads NAGVMQNPRHLVRRRGQEARLRCSPMKGHSHVYWYRQLPEEGLKFMVYLQKENIIDESGMPKERFSAEFPKEGPSILRIQQVVRGDSAAYFCASSPPGHDRGYGYTFGSGTRLTVV.

The chain has TRBV15 and TRBJ2-5; D not resolved. The V end was cut by 6 bases, the J end by 4 bases, with 9 bases between. CDR1 is LNHNV and CDR2 is YYDKDF in the germline V gene (reference sequence). CDR3 length equals 12 residues. The CDR3 loop reads CATSVRRETQYF. CDR3 DNA sequence: TGTGCCACCAGTGTTCGTCGAGAGACCCAGTACTTC.

This sequence joins TRBV9 and TRBJ2-5; 8 bases align to TRBD1. Germline CDR1 is SGDLS and CDR2 is YYNGEE. The CDR3 covers 15 residues. V was pared by 4 bases and J by 5 bases, with 10 bases of the junction left unmatched. The CDR3 reads CASSPRTGSVETQYF. The CDR3 DNA is TGTGCCAGCAGCCCTCGGACAGGGAGTGTGGAGACCCAGTACTTC.

This rearrangement joins TRBV6-6 to TRBJ1-1, with D possibly matching TRBD1 (5 bases). This CDR3 region has 14 residues. Germline V gene data show CDR1 as MNHNY and CDR2 as SVGAGI (reference sequence). Trimming stripped 0 bases from V and 5 bases from J, with 10 bases between. The CDR3 sequence: CASSYSSRATEAFF. The CDR3 DNA follows: TGTGCCAGCAGTTACTCATCCAGGGCAACTGAAGCTTTCTTT.

This clone was picked up a small number of times. The rearrangement joins TRBV6-1 to TRBJ1-2; no firm D call. The V gene lost 8 bases and the J gene lost 4 bases, with 8 bases spanning the gap. Germline V gene lookup returns CDR1 MNHNS and CDR2 SASEGT. This CDR3 has 11 amino acids. In DNA form, the CDR3 reads TGTGCCAGCGCCGGCGGCTATGGCTACACCTTC. Amino acids: CASAGGYGYTF.